The rows below give T cell receptor beta chains drawn from one sample of a study of control samples from healthy donors and cancer patients. The assay was immunoSEQ multiplex PCR, and TCRdb's table has in-frame clones only and misses some. Here the sample spans about 84,000 clones, around 84% being singletons. The sequencing sample was made of PBMCs. The receptors were gathered from a man aged 55 to 70 with head and neck cancer. Each CDR3 is given with its conserved first and last residue. The D gene is left open where the match is weak. Where a row states a size, it is once, few, many or the class of an expanded clone; other rows omit it.

V	J	D	size	CDR3	DNA
TRBV30	TRBJ2-7	NA	NA	CAWRRGGQYF	TGTGCCTGGAGAAGGGGGGGTCAGTACTTC
TRBV12-5	TRBJ2-1	TRBD2	NA	CASGLTTSGRYNEQFF	TGTGCTAGTGGTTTGACCACTAGCGGGCGCTACAATGAGCAGTTCTTC
TRBV19	TRBJ1-6	NA	NA	CARGGEGGYRSYNSPLHF	TGTGCCCGTGGGGGAGAGGGGGGGTATCGGTCCTATAATTCACCCCTCCACTTT
TRBV13	TRBJ2-3	NA	NA	CASSRGGAGGNTQYF	TGTGCCAGCAGCCGCGGTGGGGCAGGGGGGAATACGCAGTATTTT
TRBV11-2	TRBJ2-5	TRBD1	NA	CASSRQGGETQYF	TGTGCCAGCAGTCGACAGGGCGGGGAGACCCAGTACTTC
TRBV6-2/TRBV6-3	TRBJ2-3	NA	NA	CASSFPRTGWPDTQYF	TGTGCCAGCAGTTTCCCCCGGACTGGCTGGCCAGATACGCAGTATTTT
TRBV9	TRBJ2-1	NA	once	CASSLHPQSSYNEQFF	TGTGCCAGCAGCCTCCATCCACAGAGCTCCTACAATGAGCAGTTCTTC
TRBV4-1	TRBJ2-1	TRBD2	NA	CASSQVLAGRFRNEQFF	TGCGCCAGCAGCCAAGTACTTGCCGGGAGGTTCCGGAATGAGCAGTTCTTC
TRBV6-1	TRBJ1-2	NA	NA	CASSDRFGYTF	TGTGCCAGCAGTGATAGGTTCGGCTACACCTTC
TRBV2	TRBJ1-1	TRBD1	NA	CASTRDRDTEAFF	TGTGCCAGCACCCGGGACAGGGACACTGAAGCTTTCTTT
TRBV5-1	TRBJ1-4	TRBD1	once	CASSRGPRDEKLFF	TGCGCCAGCAGTAGGGGGCCACGAGATGAAAAACTGTTTTTT
TRBV7-2	TRBJ2-7	TRBD1	NA	CASSPTAGQGYEQYF	TGTGCCAGCAGCCCAACCGCGGGACAGGGCTACGAGCAGTACTTC
TRBV7-7	TRBJ1-4	NA	once	CASSPGRSATNEKLFF	TGTGCTAGCAGCCCCGGACGGAGCGCAACTAATGAAAAACTGTTTTTT
TRBV19	TRBJ2-2	NA	few	CVSSRQANTGELFF	TGTGTCAGTAGTAGGCAGGCAAACACCGGGGAGCTGTTTTTT
TRBV27	TRBJ2-7	NA	NA	CASSFRQEAMVF	TGTGCCAGCAGTTTCCGACAGGAGGCTATGGTATTC
TRBV28	TRBJ1-2	NA	NA	CASSPYSAYKTNGYTF	TGTGCCAGCAGTCCATACTCGGCGTACAAGACCAATGGCTACACCTTC
TRBV16	TRBJ1-1	TRBD1	NA	CASSQRQGNTEAFF	TGTGCCAGCAGCCAAAGACAGGGGAACACTGAAGCTTTCTTT
TRBV6-5	TRBJ1-3	NA	NA	CASTVHVGPGNTIYF	TGTGCCAGCACGGTCCACGTTGGCCCTGGAAACACCATATATTTT
TRBV18	TRBJ2-3	TRBD2	NA	CASSPAGLAGGGTDTQYF	TGTGCCAGCTCACCTGCAGGACTAGCGGGAGGAGGCACAGATACGCAGTATTTT
TRBV19	TRBJ1-4	NA	NA	CASRRTTTNEKLFF	TGTGCCAGTAGAAGGACAACAACTAATGAAAAACTGTTTTTT
TRBV5-8	TRBJ2-7	TRBD2	NA	CASRRDIGLAGGGPEQYF	TGTGCCAGCAGACGAGATATAGGACTAGCGGGAGGGGGGCCCGAGCAGTACTTC
TRBV5-1	TRBJ2-1	TRBD2	NA	CASSDPTSGRVYNEQFF	TGCGCCAGCAGCGATCCGACTAGCGGGAGGGTATACAATGAGCAGTTCTTC
TRBV5-6	TRBJ1-5	NA	NA	CASSLFSSGYRQPQHF	TGTGCCAGCAGCTTGTTCAGCTCCGGGTATAGACAGCCCCAGCATTTT
TRBV24-1	TRBJ1-2	NA	NA	CATSHANRERGYTF	TGTGCCACCAGTCACGCAAACAGGGAGCGTGGCTACACCTTC
TRBV11-1	TRBJ2-3	TRBD2	NA	CASSESGTWVDTQYF	TGTGCCAGCAGCGAGAGCGGGACCTGGGTGGATACGCAGTATTTT
TRBV7-2	TRBJ1-5	NA	NA	CASSLGGQRHNQPQHF	TGTGCCAGCAGCTTAGGGGGTCAGAGGCACAATCAGCCCCAGCATTTT
TRBV27	TRBJ1-2	NA	NA	CASSFLGQRSNYGYTF	TGTGCCAGCAGTTTCCTTGGGCAGAGATCTAACTATGGCTACACCTTC
TRBV7-2	TRBJ1-1	NA	few	CASTPDRNLFTEAFF	TGTGCCAGCACCCCTGACAGGAATCTGTTCACTGAAGCTTTCTTT
TRBV7-9	TRBJ2-3	TRBD1	NA	CASSSLQGLPSGDTQYF	TGTGCCAGCAGCTCGCTACAGGGGCTACCCTCGGGAGATACGCAGTATTTT
TRBV11-2	TRBJ2-7	NA	NA	CASSFLASYEQYF	TGTGCCAGCAGCTTTCTAGCCTCCTACGAGCAGTACTTC
TRBV5-1	TRBJ2-7	TRBD1	NA	CASSLDGTAYEQYF	TGCGCCAGCAGCTTGGACGGGACAGCCTACGAGCAGTACTTC
TRBV5-4	TRBJ1-1	TRBD1	NA	CASSLFDREDTEAFF	TGTGCCAGCAGCTTGTTTGACAGGGAGGACACTGAAGCTTTCTTT
TRBV4-1	TRBJ1-5	NA	NA	CASSQDHRARGNQPQHF	TGCGCCAGCAGCCAGGACCACAGGGCTCGGGGCAATCAGCCCCAGCATTTT
TRBV5-1	TRBJ2-3	NA	NA	CASSFRDTDTQYF	TGCGCCAGCAGCTTCCGAGACACAGATACGCAGTATTTT
TRBV9	TRBJ2-1	TRBD2	NA	CASSVVAGLSYNEQFF	TGTGCCAGCAGCGTAGTAGCGGGGCTCTCCTACAATGAGCAGTTCTTC
TRBV6-1	TRBJ2-5	NA	NA	CASSENAFPGTQYF	TGTGCCAGCAGTGAAAACGCCTTCCCGGGGACCCAGTACTTC
TRBV6-1	TRBJ2-5	NA	once	CASSEVAIVETQYF	TGTGCCAGCAGTGAAGTGGCAATAGTGGAGACCCAGTACTTC
TRBV5-1	TRBJ2-2	TRBD1	NA	CASSPRRGTGGDTGELFF	TGCGCCAGCAGCCCCCGGCGGGGGACAGGGGGGGACACCGGGGAGCTGTTTTTT
TRBV30	TRBJ1-2	NA	NA	CAWHYETKGGYTF	TGTGCCTGGCATTACGAGACCAAGGGGGGCTACACCTTC
TRBV25-1	TRBJ2-1	NA	once	CASSEGASSYNEQFF	TGTGCCAGCAGTGAAGGGGCTAGCTCCTACAATGAGCAGTTCTTC
TRBV7-9	TRBJ1-1	NA	NA	CASSFNRVNTEAFF	TGTGCCAGCAGCTTTAACAGGGTGAACACTGAAGCTTTCTTT
TRBV11-2	TRBJ2-5	NA	NA	CASSLMGGEQETQYF	TGTGCCAGCAGCCTTATGGGGGGTGAACAAGAGACCCAGTACTTC
TRBV11-1	TRBJ2-7	NA	NA	CASSRDLYEQYF	TGTGCCAGCAGCCGGGACCTCTACGAGCAGTACTTC
TRBV11-3	TRBJ1-5	NA	NA	CASSLVGVWRGGQPQHF	TGTGCCAGCAGCTTAGTAGGGGTGTGGCGTGGGGGTCAGCCCCAGCATTTT
TRBV11-2	TRBJ2-5	NA	NA	CASSPPRGRARETQYF	TGTGCCAGCAGCCCCCCGAGGGGGAGGGCCCGAGAGACCCAGTACTTC
TRBV4-1	TRBJ1-1	NA	NA	CASSQDPLRTEAFF	TGCGCCAGCAGCCAAGACCCCCTACGCACTGAAGCTTTCTTT
TRBV7-6	TRBJ2-7	TRBD1	NA	CASSLYGTGGVGEQYF	TGTGCCAGCAGCTTATACGGGACAGGGGGTGTCGGCGAGCAGTACTTC
TRBV2	TRBJ1-1	NA	NA	CASEGWSSDTEAFF	TGTGCCAGCGAAGGTTGGAGCTCGGACACTGAAGCTTTCTTT
TRBV2	TRBJ2-7	NA	NA	CASSERQLLGQYF	TGTGCCAGCAGTGAAAGGCAGTTACTTGGGCAGTACTTC
TRBV11-2	TRBJ2-1	TRBD2	NA	CASSLLGTSRYNEQFF	TGTGCCAGCAGCCTATTAGGGACTAGTAGGTACAATGAGCAGTTCTTC
TRBV30	TRBJ1-2	NA	NA	CAWSVRNLGGVYGYTF	TGTGCCTGGAGTGTAAGGAATCTCGGAGGAGTTTATGGCTACACCTTC
TRBV19	TRBJ1-2	NA	NA	CASSPSPRVGYTF	TGTGCCAGTAGCCCCTCGCCCAGGGTTGGCTACACCTTC
TRBV19	TRBJ2-1	NA	NA	CASTRSRGISYNEQFF	TGTGCCAGTACTCGCTCCCGGGGGATCTCCTACAATGAGCAGTTCTTC
TRBV29-1	TRBJ2-3	NA	NA	CSGGQGADVF	TGCAGCGGAGGACAAGGGGCGGACGTTTTT
TRBV5-4	TRBJ2-5	TRBD2	NA	CASSNGRGQETQYF	TGTGCCAGCAGCAATGGGAGGGGTCAAGAGACCCAGTACTTC
TRBV28	TRBJ1-4	TRBD1	NA	CACNPGQGSSYGEKLFF	TGTGCCTGCAATCCGGGACAGGGTAGTTCGTACGGTGAAAAACTGTTTTTT
TRBV5-1	TRBJ2-5	NA	once	CASSLGQETQYF	TGCGCCAGCAGCTTGGGCCAAGAGACCCAGTACTTC
TRBV9	TRBJ2-5	NA	NA	CASSPGGGSPGETQYF	TGTGCCAGCAGCCCGGGGGGCGGGAGCCCGGGGGAGACCCAGTACTTC
TRBV27	TRBJ2-1	TRBD2	NA	CASTAGGAGSVEQFF	TGTGCCAGCACCGCGGGGGGGGCGGGGTCGGTTGAGCAGTTCTTC